This entry is about one T cell receptor beta chain. The antigen remains undetermined. Germline loops: CDR1 MNHEY, CDR2 SVGAGI. Trimming took off 5 bases at V and 4 bases at J, with 11 bases between the two ends. The CDR3 contains 13 residues. This sample is drawn from a study of lymphopenia after photon versus proton radiotherapy. Study-level findings and limits: After the lymphocyte nadir, photon-treated repertoires showed oligoclonal expansion, especially of CD8+ Temra cells. Larger post-nadir TCR diversity loss correlated inversely with survival in deceased patients. Relative stability marked proton patients; photon patients lost diversity and naive cells.

Profiling relied on immunoSEQ multiplex PCR, and the TCRdb table lists in-frame clones only, not all of them. Of over 25,000 clones in the sample, about nine tenths were seen once. The sample was peripheral blood, taken from a patient treated with photon-based radiotherapy. The origin of this receptor is a woman aged 45 to 65 with pancreatic cancer. The chain carries TRBV6-5 and TRBJ1-2; no clear D. The CDR3 spells CASSPSRGYGYTF. The CDR3 DNA reads TGTGCCAGCAGTCCTTCACGGGGCTATGGCTACACCTTC.